The sequence of this TCR beta chain was determined in a study of OX40 agonist ivuxolimab in advanced cancers. The wider study: A male proportion of about 86% was recorded, with mean age approximately 57 years and range about 23 to 90.

The assay was immunoSEQ multiplex PCR, and TCRdb's table has in-frame clones only and misses some. The sample has 75,000 to 90,000 clones, roughly 89% seen once. The CDR3 loop spans 15 amino acids. CDR1 GTSNPN and CDR2 SVGIG come from the germline V gene (reference sequence). J gave up 5 bases and V 2 bases, and 9 bases lay outside the gene matches. This receptor was taken from an adult with an advanced solid tumor such as melanoma, head and neck, liver or kidney cancer. V and J are TRBV30 and TRBJ1-2, with 9 nucleotides matching TRBD1. The source material was CD4+ or CD8+ T cells sorted from blood, sampled in a trial of the OX40 agonist ivuxolimab. CDR3: CAWSYPGQGIYGYTF. The CDR3 nucleotides are TGTGCCTGGAGTTACCCGGGACAGGGAATTTATGGCTACACCTTC.